This TCR beta chain was sequenced for a study of beta chain features in type 1 diabetes. Study outcomes and limitations: A closer apparent resemblance between naive, central memory and Treg TCRB repertoires was seen in patients than in healthy donors.

This CDR3 has 14 residues. CDR1 MDHEN and CDR2 SYDVKM come from the germline V gene. Expressed TCRB transcripts were sequenced because the isolated RNA had all been reverse transcribed beforehand. Sequencing used immunoSEQ multiplex PCR; TCRdb keeps in-frame clones, though not all of them. The repertoire holds 140,000 or so clones, roughly a tenth seen once, with 0.55% to 0.85% in the top ten. This clone was recorded a few times. Its antigen remains unknown. Sequences were obtained from central memory CD4+ T cells from blood. The chain uses TRBV28 and TRBJ2-5; 7 bases align to TRBD1. TRBJ2-7 matches the DNA end more closely, so the J call is doubtful. The sequence derives from a man between 18 and 35 years old in good health. This CDR3 reads CASSLRTGADEQYF. The CDR3 nucleotides read TGTGCCAGCAGTTTGAGGACAGGTGCCGACGAGCAGTACTTC.